The 22 T cell receptor beta chains listed next were all sequenced from one sample in a study of T-cell memory formation after mild COVID-19. In TCRdb, the 5' RACE reads were re-called with MiXCR into one record per CDR3 protein. The table includes over 6,500 distinct CDR3 sequences, approximately 31% detected once. Sequencing was carried out using PBMCs or a T cell subset sorted from them (not recorded which). These receptors all stem from an adult woman who had mild COVID-19 (a few samples of this study predate the infection). Cell type and time point are not known.

The sample holds many counts of this clonotype. This chain links TRBV5-1 with TRBJ1-1, with D tentatively TRBD1 (5 bases). Germline CDR1 SGHRS, CDR2 YFSETQ. V was clipped by 4 bases and J by 0 bases, with 16 bases between them. The CDR3 totals 16 residues. In DNA form, the CDR3 reads TGCGCCAGCAGCGCCCCGGGACTCCTCATGAACACTGAAGCTTTCTTT. Amino acids: CASSAPGLLMNTEAFF.

This clonotype was detected ten times or more. This chain joins TRBV6-2 or TRBV6-3 and TRBJ2-1; the match to TRBD2 covers 10 bases. The CDR3 loop spans 15 amino acids. Germline CDR1 reads MNHEY; CDR2 reads SVGEGT. With V trimmed by 5 bases and J by 6 bases, 7 bases remained unmatched. The CDR3 nucleotides are TGTGCCAGCAGTGAAGCGGGAGGGCCAGTCAATGAGCAGTTCTTC. Amino acids: CASSEAGGPVNEQFF.

V gene TRBV10-3 combines with J gene TRBJ2-7, with D unresolved. Trimming left V 3 bases short and J 4 bases short, with 13 bases between. CDR3 length: 14 amino acids. The germline gives CDR1 ENHRY, CDR2 SYGVKD. CDR3 region: CAISEPIRGYEQYF. The CDR3 nucleotides read TGTGCCATCAGTGAACCTATACGCGGATACGAGCAGTACTTC.

This clonotype was counted at least ten times. This chain connects TRBV9 to TRBJ1-6; the match to TRBD1 covers 10 bases. The ends lost 3 bases at V and 10 bases at J; junction bases unmatched: 7. This CDR3 has 15 residues. CDR1 and CDR2 from the germline V gene are SGDLS and YYNGEE. This CDR3 is CASSARQGAYSPLHF. Here the CDR3 DNA reads TGTGCCAGCAGCGCAAGACAGGGGGCCTACTCACCCCTCCACTTT. The full variable domain, rest sourced from reference TRBV9 and TRBJ1-6, is DSGVTQTPKHLITATGQRVTLRCSPRSGDLSVYWYQQSLDQGLQFLIQYYNGEERAKGNILERFSAQQFPDLHSELNLSSLELGDSALYFCASSARQGAYSPLHFGNGTRLTVT.

This clonotype was recorded many times. The chain uses TRBV7-9 and TRBJ1-1; D ambiguous. V lost 5 bases, J lost 3 bases, and 7 bases lay in between. This CDR3 is 12 amino acids long. In germline, CDR1 is SEHNR, CDR2 FQNEAQ (reference sequence). The CDR3 protein is CASSLSDTEAFF. CDR3 nucleotide sequence: TGTGCCAGCAGCCTTTCGGACACTGAAGCTTTCTTT.

The V gene is TRBV20-1, the J gene TRBJ2-3, with 9 bases aligning to TRBD1. V lost 5 bases and J lost 4; bases outside the gene matches: 10. The CDR3 loop spans 15 amino acids. Per the germline V gene, CDR1 is DFQATT and CDR2 is SNEGSKA (reference sequence). CDR3 in amino acids: CSAGQRTGAADTQYF. CDR3 nucleotide sequence: TGCAGTGCTGGACAGCGGACAGGGGCCGCAGATACGCAGTATTTT.

The J gene is TRBJ2-5, the V gene TRBV5-6; the D gene is possibly TRBD2 (6 bases). Germline V gene sequence: CDR1 SGHDT, CDR2 YYEEEE. The CDR3 extends over 15 amino acids. The V end lost 4 bases, the J end lost 3 bases, and 16 bases lay between the germline ends. CDR3 coding DNA: TGTGCCAGCAGCACCCGTCTGGGCGGGAAAGAGACCCAGTACTTC. Translation: CASSTRLGGKETQYF.

The chain links TRBV6-5 to TRBJ2-5, with 7 bases fitting TRBD2. V was pared by 5 bases and J by 1 base, with 4 bases of the junction left unmatched. The V gene's germline CDR1 is MNHEY and CDR2 SVGAGI. The length of the CDR3 is 14 residues. Here the CDR3 DNA reads TGTGCCAGCAGTCAGTCTAGCGGCCAAGAGACCCAGTACTTC. Encoded protein: CASSQSSGQETQYF.

This clonotype is deemed medium-sized. This chain links TRBV6-2 or TRBV6-3 with TRBJ2-1, with 8 nucleotides matching TRBD1. Germline-derived CDR1 and CDR2 are MNHEY and SVGEGT. This CDR3 contains 14 residues. J gave up 0 bases and V 7 bases, and 2 bases lay outside the gene matches. CDR3 bases: TGTGCCAGCAATACAGGGGGCTCCTACAATGAGCAGTTCTTC. Amino acids: CASNTGGSYNEQFF.

By proportion, this clonotype is medium-sized. This sequence joins TRBV7-2 and TRBJ1-5; the match to TRBD1 covers 8 bases. Germline V gene data show CDR1 as SGHTA and CDR2 as FQGNSA. V shed 2 bases, J shed 1 base, and the junction held 1 base outside the gene matches. There are 15 residues in the CDR3. CDR3 loop: CASSLTGGSNQPQHF. The CDR3 DNA follows: TGTGCCAGCAGCTTAACAGGGGGGAGCAATCAGCCCCAGCATTTT.

This clonotype was recorded at least ten times. This chain joins TRBV2 and TRBJ2-3; D is uncertain. Trimming shortened V by 11 bases and J by 1 base, and 10 bases separated the two germline ends. CDR3 length: 12 amino acids. CDR1 is SNHLY and CDR2 is FYNNEI in the germline V gene. CDR3 sequence (DNA): TGTGCCTCACATTACGGCACAGATACGCAGTATTTT. Translating gives CASHYGTDTQYF.

This clonotype rates as medium-sized. This chain joins TRBV12-3 or TRBV12-4 and TRBJ2-3; D unresolved. Trimming shortened V by 4 bases and J by 5 bases, and 10 bases separated the two germline ends. This CDR3 is built from 13 residues. The CDR3 protein is CASSSGGGDTQYF. The CDR3 DNA follows: TGTGCCAGCAGTTCCGGCGGCGGAGATACGCAGTATTTT.

This clonotype was recorded at least ten times. The J gene is TRBJ1-2, the V gene TRBV5-4; 9 nucleotides match TRBD1. The CDR3 consists of 13 residues. In germline, CDR1 is SGHNT, CDR2 YYREEE (reference sequence). V lost 4 bases, J lost 8 bases, and 6 bases stayed unmatched. CDR3 region: CASSPRTGEGYTF. The DNA of the CDR3 is TGTGCCAGCAGCCCCCGGACAGGGGAAGGCTACACCTTC.

The chain couples TRBV5-5 to TRBJ2-5; D call uncertain. This CDR3 is 14 amino acids long. Trimming left V 4 bases short and J 5 bases short, with 15 bases between. CDR1 and CDR2 (germline): SGHKS, YYEKEE (reference sequence). CDR3 nucleotides: TGTGCCAGCAGCACGATGGACGCCGCCGAGACCCAGTACTTC. Translated, it gives CASSTMDAAETQYF. Full variable domain (missing parts from reference TRBV5-5 and TRBJ2-5): DAGVTQSPTHLIKTRGQQVTLRCSPISGHKSVSWYQQVLGQGPQFIFQYYEKEERGRGNFPDRFSARQFPNYSSELNVNALLLGDSALYLCASSTMDAAETQYFGPGTRLLVL.

This clonotype is judged medium-sized. The chain uses TRBV7-2 and TRBJ1-4, with a tentative D call TRBD1 (5 bases). From germline, CDR1 is SGHTA and CDR2 FQGNSA. With 3 bases removed from V and 9 bases from J, the gap between germline ends came to 8 bases. The CDR3 is made up of 12 amino acids. The CDR3 nucleotides read TGTGCCAGCAGCTTGCAGGGTCAAAAACTGTTTTTT. This encodes CASSLQGQKLFF.

At least ten counts were recorded for this clonotype. The chain has TRBV28 and TRBJ2-7, with 7 bases aligning to TRBD2. Germline V gene data show CDR1 as MDHEN and CDR2 as SYDVKM. The V segment lost 0 bases and the J segment 7 bases; nucleotides outside the gene matches: 9. The CDR3 covers 15 residues. In DNA form, the CDR3 reads TGTGCCAGCAGTTTATGGGCGGGAGCAACGGAGGAGCAGTACTTC. Residues: CASSLWAGATEEQYF.

The chain couples TRBV5-1 to TRBJ2-1, with 8 positions matching TRBD2. The CDR3 covers 15 residues. The germline V gene encodes CDR1 SGHRS and CDR2 YFSETQ. Trimming cost V 4 bases and J 3 bases; bases outside gene matches: 6. In nucleotides, the CDR3 is TGCGCCAGCAGCGGCCCGGGACTAGGCTACAATGAGCAGTTCTTC. This encodes CASSGPGLGYNEQFF.

This clonotype appeared many times. This may come from a read error, since a much larger clone is one base off. The chain links TRBV20-1 to TRBJ1-2; D is ambiguous. CDR3 length: 16 residues. CDR1 is DFQATT, CDR2 SNEGSKA, per germline (reference sequence). The CDR3 sequence: CSPRDLGEEVVKGYTF. Here the CDR3 DNA reads TGCAGTCCTAGAGATCTCGGGGAAGAAGTCGTGAAGGGCTACACCTTC.

This clonotype was observed a single time. The V call is TRBV12-3 or TRBV12-4, the J call TRBJ1-1, with D uncertain. This CDR3 is 11 amino acids long. V was pared by 8 bases and J by 0 bases, with 4 bases between. CDR3 sequence: CASRMNTEAFF. The CDR3 DNA follows: TGTGCCAGCCGAATGAACACTGAAGCTTTCTTT.

The V call is TRBV29-1, the J call TRBJ1-4; D is uncertain. V lost 5 bases and J 0 bases, leaving 16 bases between the germline ends. This CDR3 is built from 16 residues. The germline gives CDR1 SQVTM, CDR2 ANQGSEA. This CDR3 reads CSVTWQPPPTNEKLFF. The CDR3 coding sequence is TGCAGCGTTACGTGGCAGCCACCGCCAACTAATGAAAAACTGTTTTTT.

This clonotype has a count of ten or more. The genes are TRBV7-6 and TRBJ1-2; the D gene is possibly TRBD1 (6 bases). Germline V lookup: CDR1 SGHVS, CDR2 FNYEAQ. The CDR3 runs 13 residues. Trimming took off 8 bases at V and 7 bases at J, with 17 bases between the two ends. CDR3 coding DNA: TGTGCCAGCGCCGACCCGGGGGCGAGTGGCTACACCTTC. It specifies CASADPGASGYTF.

This chain links TRBV7-9 with TRBJ1-1, with D tentatively TRBD1 (6 bases). This CDR3 contains 12 residues. Germline V lookup: CDR1 SEHNR, CDR2 FQNEAQ (reference sequence). Deletions cut 7 bases from V and 9 bases from J, with 15 bases between. The CDR3 loop is CASNRQGGKAFF. CDR3 in DNA: TGTGCCAGCAACCGTCAAGGGGGGAAAGCTTTCTTT.